This T cell receptor beta chain was obtained from a study of identical twins (dated by TCRdb to 2016 to 2018). With respect to the entire study: To test whether fetal clonotypes persist, the study used deep sequencing on TCR alpha and beta repertoires from monozygotic twins, unrelated adults of various ages, and cord blood. To rule out contamination, replicate twin experiments were performed at different times with different library preparation protocols.

Comment on this clonotype: Its antigen remains unidentified. The sample holds no much larger clone one base away, and base qualities are not on file.

Every donor in the study was a healthy Caucasian. Three pairs of female monozygotic twins, all aged about 18 to 30 years, made up the twin cohort. Positive isolation kits from Invitrogen were used to isolate the CD4+ and CD8+ T cell populations. The method behind the library was 5' RACE. The sequencer was an Illumina HiSeq 2000. Template switching introduced a universal primer binding site; the final cDNA contained a unique molecular identifier, enabling accurate counting of TCR cDNA molecules. Specific primers in the conserved constant-segment region were used to synthesize first-strand cDNA for TCR alpha and beta chains. Each cDNA library was double barcoded, with a SMART-Mk sample barcode plus Illumina barcodes, to control for contamination. TruSeq adapter sequences and Illumina sample barcodes were added in two successive PCR steps. Sequencing of the TCR alpha and beta cDNA libraries was done on the Illumina HiSeq platform using custom primers. The study's own analysis went as follows. MiGEC was used to process raw reads and extract unique molecular identifiers, and MiXCR was used to find CDR3 positions. Recombination models were inferred per individual with the repgenHMM and IGoR tools using an EM algorithm. The analysis of shared clonotypes was done with the tcR package in R, with sharing normalized by the product of cloneset sizes. Out-of-frame nonproductive sequences were analyzed to study raw recombination free of thymic and clonal selection effects. Through fastp at Q25 and MiXCR, TCRdb rebuilt clones from the public reads, retaining in-frame beta chains. Here each entry gathers all rows of one CDR3 protein and keeps the most common genes and DNA. The V and J calls, along with clone size, are taken from TCRdb and not from the paper's own processing. Within this sample are about 530,000 distinct CDR3 sequences, with 13% to 15% of them counted one time only. The ten largest account for 0.44% of the sample.

Paper-wide results and their limitations: Fewer insertions were carried by abundant cord blood beta clonotypes; a weaker similar trend was observed in young adult naive repertoires, while no such trend was observed in memory repertoires. Excess twin sharing in beta out-of-frame sequences was weaker because fewer shared sequences lowered the signal-to-noise ratio. Invariant T cells such as MAIT and iNKT could partly confound zero-insertion analyses, though diverse VJ usage argued against this for most clonotypes. Compared with coincidental sharing between unrelated individuals, out-of-frame TCR alpha sequences shared between twins showed an excess of sequences with low generation probability. In monozygotic twins, recombination models systematically underestimated out-of-frame TCR alpha sharing, but the models matched the sharing seen between unrelated individuals. Because the same donors could not be followed over many years, the conclusions relied on cross-sectional statistical analysis.

These same records also appear under a second study, on yellow fever vaccine responses in identical twins. Looking at the second paper: According to the authors, the vaccine-induced T cell response in identical twins seemed to be partly convergent and partly specific to each individual. In the study, vaccine-responding T cell clones were precisely tracked in identical twins.

Input material: CD4+ T cells sorted from blood. The TCR comes from a woman between 18 and 29 years old in good health.

CDR3 protein: CASSKMGMASRNNEQFF. The DNA sequence follows: TGTGCCAGCAGTAAAATGGGGATGGCTAGTCGGAACAATGAGCAGTTCTTC. The rearrangement combines TRBV11-2 with TRBJ2-1, with the D gene call left open. The CDR3 runs 17 residues from the cysteine to the phenylalanine. Only the CDR3 part of the read is kept: 51 bases, read in frame from the first base. Trimming costs V 6 bases and J 5 bases, and their ends lie 23 bases apart. CDR1 and CDR2, per the germline V gene, are SGHAT and FQNNGV.